The entry that follows covers one T cell receptor (beta chain) sequence. This sample was included in a study of blood T cell repertoires in COVID-19. Study in general: The United States, Italy and Spain supplied acute and convalescent COVID-19 samples. In each case, the material was cDNA or gDNA derived from T cells, B-cell-depleted T cells, or PBMCs.

The authors' processing: It was from reference gene primer amplification that nucleated cell counts were estimated. Sequencing used immunoSEQ multiplex PCR; TCRdb keeps in-frame clones, though not all of them. D and trimming come from the DNA, and the V and J calls and clone size come from that table. The sample has approximately 150,000 clones, 75% to 90% seen once. The sample consisted of peripheral blood. This receptor was identified in a man in his sixties with active or convalescent COVID-19.

CDR3 DNA sequence: TGTGCCAGCAGTGAACAGGGAAGAGATGGCTACACCTTC. It specifies CASSEQGRDGYTF. The chain couples TRBV28 to TRBJ1-2, with a tentative D call TRBD1 (6 bases). The CDR3 loop spans 13 amino acids. The V gene's germline CDR1 is MDHEN and CDR2 SYDVKM. Between the trimmed V and J ends, which lost 5 bases and 6 bases, there was a span of 13 bases.